These 13 T cell receptor beta chains were all obtained from the same sample, sequenced in a study of regulatory T cells in long-lasting Graves disease. Building the TCR beta libraries relied on iRepertoire HTBI primers, and CDR3 regions underwent Arm-PCR. TCRdb redid the calling of the multiplex PCR reads with MiXCR, one entry per CDR3 protein. This sample carries about 560,000 distinct CDR3 sequences, about 15% of them seen once, and the ten largest clones take around 12%. Time point: newly diagnosed GD, antithyroid drugs for less than 3 months. PBMCs provided the RNA from which the TCR library was made. The same data also contributed to another study, on T cells in Graves' hyperthyroidism and ophthalmopathy.

The sample consisted of peripheral blood mononuclear cells (PBMCs), taken at new diagnosis, from a patient treated with antithyroid drugs. The receptors were gathered from a man younger than 35 with Graves disease.

For this clonotype: The junction departs from germline at one end; a sequencing error may be responsible. V gene TRBV4-1 combines with J gene TRBJ2-1, with 12 bases identical to TRBD2. The CDR3 contains 17 residues. Germline CDR1 MGHRA, CDR2 YSYEKL. Here the CDR3 reads CASGQVFLAGGGNEQFF. The DNA of the CDR3 is TGCGCCAGCGGCCAAGTTTTCCTAGCGGGAGGGGGCAATGAGCAGTTCTTC.

This clonotype was observed at least ten times. The J gene is TRBJ2-3, the V gene TRBV28, with 10 nucleotides matching TRBD2. The V gene's germline CDR1 is MDHEN and CDR2 SYDVKM. The V gene end was trimmed by 6 bases and the J gene end by 5 bases; junction bases not matched to a gene: 11. This CDR3 region has 16 residues. Here the CDR3 reads CASSRHLAGVGDTQYF. The CDR3 bases are TGTGCCAGCAGCCGCCACCTAGCGGGAGTGGGAGATACGCAGTATTTT.

Many counts were recorded for this clonotype. The genes are TRBV28 and TRBJ1-5; no definite D call. The CDR3 has 14 residues. V lost 3 bases to trimming and J lost 9 bases, with 15 bases between them. Germline CDR1 reads MDHEN; CDR2 reads SYDVKM. CDR3 amino acids: CASSLGGNAGPQHF. The DNA of the CDR3 is TGTGCCAGCAGTTTGGGCGGGAATGCTGGGCCCCAGCATTTT. The full variable domain, with the rest looked up from reference TRBV28 and TRBJ1-5, is DVKVTQSSRYLVKRTGEKVFLECVQDMDHENMFWYRQDPGLGLRLIYFSYDVKMKEKGDIPEGYSVSREKKERFSLILESASTNQTSMYLCASSLGGNAGPQHFGDGTRLSIL.

With regard to this clonotype: With a much larger clone just one base away, this may be a read error. The chain links TRBV29-1 to TRBJ2-3; the D gene is possibly TRBD2 (5 bases). This CDR3 has 15 amino acids. Trimming pared 3 bases from V and 6 bases from J, leaving 19 bases between. Germline loops: CDR1 SQVTM, CDR2 ANQGSEA. The CDR3 loop reads CSVEVLGERPDTQYF. CDR3 sequence (DNA): TGCAGCGTTGAGGTTCTCGGGGAAAGGCCCGATACGCAGTATTTT.

This clonotype was detected once. V and J are TRBV7-2 and TRBJ2-1, with TRBD2 matching over 8 bases. The CDR3 is 15 amino acids. With 1 base clipped from V and 6 bases from J, the junction kept 5 bases outside the gene matches. Germline loops: CDR1 SGHTA, CDR2 FQGNSA. The CDR3 reads CASSLVSGTSNEQFF. For the CDR3, the DNA is TGTGCCAGCAGCTTAGTTTCGGGGACTAGCAATGAGCAGTTCTTC.

In DNA, the CDR3 is TGCGCCAGCAACTCGGACGGCGGCGAAAAACTGTTTTTT. Its translation: CASNSDGGEKLFF. The gene calls are TRBV5-1 and TRBJ1-4; unclear D gene. V lost 6 bases to trimming and J lost 8 bases, with 14 bases between them. The CDR3 extends over 13 amino acids. CDR1 is SGHRS and CDR2 is YFSETQ in the germline V gene.

This clonotype was counted at least ten times. The J gene is TRBJ2-1, the V gene TRBV6-1; D call uncertain. From germline, CDR1 is MNHNS and CDR2 SASEGT. The CDR3 loop spans 14 amino acids. The V end was cut by 5 bases, the J end by 5 bases, with 13 bases between. The CDR3 reads CASSPSSANNEQFF. The CDR3 DNA is TGTGCCAGCAGTCCATCCTCCGCGAACAATGAGCAGTTCTTC.

This clonotype was found many times. The chain joins TRBV2 to TRBJ2-7; 9 bases fit TRBD2. In germline, CDR1 is SNHLY, CDR2 FYNNEI. The J segment lost 1 base and the V segment lost 7 bases, leaving 23 bases of the junction unmatched. The CDR3 runs to 20 residues. In nucleotides, the CDR3 is TGTGCCAGCAACCCTGGGGGGAGGACTAGCGCATCTCGGGGATCCTACGAGCAGTACTTC. This encodes CASNPGGRTSASRGSYEQYF.

At least ten counts were recorded for this clonotype. J is TRBJ1-1 and V is TRBV30; the match to TRBD1 covers 8 bases. Trimming cost V 4 bases and J 2 bases; bases outside gene matches: 12. The CDR3 totals 16 residues. Looked up from germline, CDR1 is GTSNPN and CDR2 is SVGIG (reference sequence). The CDR3 region has the DNA TGTGCCTGGAAGCCTTCACGACAGGGGATAAACACTGAAGCTTTCTTT. Protein: CAWKPSRQGINTEAFF.

The chain employs TRBV7-8 and TRBJ2-6; D is unclear. There are 12 residues in the CDR3. V lost 8 bases and J lost 5, with 7 bases in between. CDR1 and CDR2 (germline): SGHVS, FQNEAQ. The CDR3 spells CASERRANVLTF. DNA of the CDR3: TGTGCCAGCGAACGTAGGGCCAACGTCCTGACTTTC.

In this sample, this clonotype turned up a few times. This chain joins TRBV6-1 and TRBJ1-5, with TRBD1 matching 8 bases. The V and J ends lost 5 bases and 0 bases, in that order; junction bases with no gene match: 3. CDR1 MNHNS and CDR2 SASEGT come from the germline V gene. This CDR3 is 15 amino acids long. CDR3 protein: CASSPGGYSNQPQHF. CDR3 coding DNA: TGTGCCAGCAGTCCAGGGGGCTATAGCAATCAGCCCCAGCATTTT.

This chain connects TRBV3-1 to TRBJ2-1; 10 bases fit TRBD2. The DNA end favors TRBJ2-5, so the J call may be wrong. CDR1 LGHDT and CDR2 YNNKEL come from the germline V gene (reference sequence). This CDR3 has 16 amino acids. The DNA of the CDR3 is TGTGCCAGCACTCGGCTAGCGGGAGCGGGGCAAGAGACCCAGTACTTC. This sequence encodes CASTRLAGAGQETQYF.

This chain links TRBV20-1 with TRBJ2-3; D possibly matches TRBD1 or TRBD2 (6 bases each). This CDR3 comprises 14 residues. Trimming removed 6 bases from V and 2 bases from J, with 15 bases in between. CDR1 and CDR2 from the germline V gene are DFQATT and SNEGSKA (reference sequence). The CDR3 sequence: CSAKIRGLTDTQYF. As DNA, the CDR3 is TGCAGTGCCAAGATCCGGGGGCTCACAGATACGCAGTATTTT.